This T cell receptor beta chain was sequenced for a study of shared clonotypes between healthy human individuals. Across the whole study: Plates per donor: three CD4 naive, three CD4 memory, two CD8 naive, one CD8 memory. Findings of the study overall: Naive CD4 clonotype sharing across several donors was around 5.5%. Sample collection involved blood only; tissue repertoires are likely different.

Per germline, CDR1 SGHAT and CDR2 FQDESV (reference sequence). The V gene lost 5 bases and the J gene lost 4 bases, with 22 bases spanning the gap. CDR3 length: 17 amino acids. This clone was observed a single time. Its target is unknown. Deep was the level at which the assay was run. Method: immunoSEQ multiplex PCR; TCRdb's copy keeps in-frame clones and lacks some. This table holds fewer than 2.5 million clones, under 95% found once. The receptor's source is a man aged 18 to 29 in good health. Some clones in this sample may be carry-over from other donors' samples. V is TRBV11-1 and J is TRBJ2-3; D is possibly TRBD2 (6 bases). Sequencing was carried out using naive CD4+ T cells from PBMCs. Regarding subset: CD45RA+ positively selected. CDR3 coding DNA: TGTGCCAGCAGCCCAAAGGGTGCGGGGAGGTTCGCAGATACGCAGTATTTT. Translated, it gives CASSPKGAGRFADTQYF. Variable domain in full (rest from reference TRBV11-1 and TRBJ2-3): EAEVAQSPRYKITEKSQAVAFWCDPISGHATLYWYRQILGQGPELLVQFQDESVVDDSQLPKDRFSAERLKGVDSTLKIQPAELGDSAMYLCASSPKGAGRFADTQYFGPGTRLTVL.